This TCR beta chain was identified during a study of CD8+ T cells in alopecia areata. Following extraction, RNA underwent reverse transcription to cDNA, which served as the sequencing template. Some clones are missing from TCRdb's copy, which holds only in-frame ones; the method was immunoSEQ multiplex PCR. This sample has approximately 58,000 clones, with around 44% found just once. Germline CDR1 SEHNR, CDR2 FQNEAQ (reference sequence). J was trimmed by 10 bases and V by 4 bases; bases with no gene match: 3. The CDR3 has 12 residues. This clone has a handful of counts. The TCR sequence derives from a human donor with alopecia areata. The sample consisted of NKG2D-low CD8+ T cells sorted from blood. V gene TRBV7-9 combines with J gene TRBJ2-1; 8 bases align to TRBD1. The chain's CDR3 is CASSSWTGEQFF. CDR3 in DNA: TGTGCCAGCAGCTCATGGACAGGGGAGCAGTTCTTC.